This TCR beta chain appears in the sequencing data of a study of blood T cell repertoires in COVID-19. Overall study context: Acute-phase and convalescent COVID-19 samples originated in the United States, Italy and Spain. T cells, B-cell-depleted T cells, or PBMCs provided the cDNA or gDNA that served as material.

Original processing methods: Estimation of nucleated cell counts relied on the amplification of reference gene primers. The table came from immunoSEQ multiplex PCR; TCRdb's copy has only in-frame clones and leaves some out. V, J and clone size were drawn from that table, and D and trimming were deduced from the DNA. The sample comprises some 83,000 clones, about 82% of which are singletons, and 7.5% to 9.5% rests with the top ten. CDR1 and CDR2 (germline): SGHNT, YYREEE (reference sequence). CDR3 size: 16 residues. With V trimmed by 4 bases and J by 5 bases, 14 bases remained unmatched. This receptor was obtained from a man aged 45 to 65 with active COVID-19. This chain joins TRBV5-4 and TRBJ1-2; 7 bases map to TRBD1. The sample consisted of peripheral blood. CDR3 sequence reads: CASSPGGGQSFYGYTF. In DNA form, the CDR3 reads TGTGCCAGCAGCCCGGGAGGGGGACAGAGTTTTTATGGCTACACCTTC.